A selection of T cell receptor beta chains follows, all from one sample in a study of shared clonotypes between healthy human individuals. Method: immunoSEQ multiplex PCR; TCRdb's copy keeps in-frame clones and lacks some. The table lists 1.6 million or so clones, roughly 96% of them singletons. Sequencing was performed on naive CD4+ T cells sorted from blood. The receptors here all came from a man aged 25 to 45 in good health. Each CDR3 is given with its conserved first and last residue. The D gene is left open where the match is weak. A row's size may be missing; if present it is once, few, many or a size class.

>NA|TRBV10-3|TRBJ1-3|once
TGTGCCACAATTAACAGAGACTCTGGAAACACCATATATTTT
CATINRDSGNTIYF
>TRBD2|TRBV27|TRBJ2-1|NA
TGTGCCACCAAGGGACTAGCGGGAGGGAAACACTACAATGAGCAGTTCTTC
CATKGLAGGKHYNEQFF
>NA|TRBV4-1|TRBJ2-1|NA
TGCGCCAGCGCCGGGACCGGTGAGCAGTTCTTC
CASAGTGEQFF
>TRBD1|TRBV6-4|TRBJ2-7|NA
TGTGCCAGCAGTGACGAACCGACAGGGGGAAATTACGAGCAGTACTTC
CASSDEPTGGNYEQYF
>NA|TRBV7-9|TRBJ2-2|NA
TGTGCCAGCAGCTTAGGCGAGACCCGCGGCACCGGGGAGCTGTTTTTT
CASSLGETRGTGELFF
>NA|TRBV7-3|TRBJ2-1|NA
TGTGCCAGCAGCTATCAACAGGGGGGGAATGAGCAGTTCTTC
CASSYQQGGNEQFF
>NA|TRBV28|TRBJ1-5|NA
TGTGCCAGCAGTTTACTGGGCAGTAATCAGCCCCAGCATTTT
CASSLLGSNQPQHF
>TRBD2|TRBV7-2|TRBJ2-1|NA
TGTGCCAGCAGCTTAGATGGCGGGAGGAACATGAATGAGCAGTTCTTC
CASSLDGGRNMNEQFF
>NA|TRBV18|TRBJ2-3|NA
TGTGCCAGCTCACCATTATCCGACTTCCGCACAGATACGCAGTATTTT
CASSPLSDFRTDTQYF
>NA|TRBV5-4|TRBJ1-1|NA
TGTGCCAGCAGCTTGGAGGTGGACACTGAAGCTTTCTTT
CASSLEVDTEAFF
>NA|TRBV6-4|TRBJ2-1|NA
TGTGCCAGCCATACTAGCTCCAATGAGCAGTTCTTC
CASHTSSNEQFF
>NA|TRBV30|TRBJ2-2|NA
TGTGCCTGGAGAGAATGGCAGAAGGGAACCAACACCGGGGAGCTGTTTTTT
CAWREWQKGTNTGELFF
>NA|TRBV30|TRBJ2-2|NA
TGTGCCTGGAGTGTTGGGCAGAGAAACACCGGGGAGCTGTTTTTT
CAWSVGQRNTGELFF
>NA|TRBV6-4|TRBJ1-1|NA
TGTGCCAGCAGTGCACAGGGGAACACTGAAGCTTTCTTT
CASSAQGNTEAFF
>TRBD2|TRBV12-5|TRBJ2-3|NA
TGTGCTAGTGGTTTCTCGACTAGCGGGATTACAGATACGCAGTATTTT
CASGFSTSGITDTQYF
>NA|TRBV7-3|TRBJ2-3|NA
TGTGCCAGCAGCCGGCGCGGACACTACACAGATACGCAGTATTTT
CASSRRGHYTDTQYF
>NA|TRBV19|TRBJ2-1|NA
TGTGCCAGTAGTATATTGACAGAAATCCCCGACAATGAGCAGTTCTTC
CASSILTEIPDNEQFF
>NA|TRBV5-1|TRBJ2-7|NA
TGCGCCAGCAGCTTGTGGGACGGGGCCTACGAGCAGTACTTC
CASSLWDGAYEQYF
>NA|TRBV5-4|TRBJ1-1|NA
TGTGCCAGCAGCTTGGCCTCGAGTTACATCACTGAAGCTTTCTTT
CASSLASSYITEAFF
>NA|TRBV28|TRBJ1-1|NA
TGTGCCAGCAGTTTGGGGAAGAACACTGAAGCTTTCTTT
CASSLGKNTEAFF
>NA|TRBV7-2|TRBJ1-1|NA
TGTGCCAGCAGCTTTGGTGACGGACAGAACACTGAAGCTTTCTTT
CASSFGDGQNTEAFF
>TRBD1|TRBV5-6|TRBJ1-5|NA
TGTGCCAGCAGCTTGGGACAGGGCAGGGGTTTTAATCAGCCCCAGCATTTT
CASSLGQGRGFNQPQHF
>NA|TRBV9|TRBJ2-6|once
TGTGCCAGCAGCGTACTCCCCGGTGACAGCCTCTCTGGGGCCAACGTCCTGACTTTC
CASSVLPGDSLSGANVLTF
>TRBD2|TRBV11-3|TRBJ2-3|NA
TGTGCCAGCAGCTTAGGAATGAGCGGGAGGTCTTTCGATACGCAGTATTTT
CASSLGMSGRSFDTQYF
>NA|TRBV28|TRBJ2-5|NA
TGTGCCAGCAGTTTTGGGGGGACGGAGACCCAGTACTTC
CASSFGGTETQYF
>NA|TRBV5-1|TRBJ1-2|NA
TGCGCCAGCAGCCCGCTAACGAGAGGCCCCGAATCGGCTAACTATGGCTACACCTTC
CASSPLTRGPESANYGYTF
>NA|TRBV9|TRBJ2-1|NA
TGTGCCAGCAGCCCGTCCCCTCCACATGAGCAGTTCTTC
CASSPSPPHEQFF
>NA|TRBV7-2|TRBJ2-5|NA
TGTGCCAGCAGCTCGATCGGGACGGGCGGGAACCGCCAAGAGACCCAGTACTTC
CASSSIGTGGNRQETQYF
>TRBD2|TRBV10-3|TRBJ2-5|NA
TGTGCCATCAGTGGTCGGACTAGCGGGAGTTATGAGACCCAGTACTTC
CAISGRTSGSYETQYF
>TRBD1|TRBV7-2|TRBJ2-3|NA
TGTGCCAGCAGCCTGAACAGGGGGCGAGTGGCAGATACGCAGTATTTT
CASSLNRGRVADTQYF